The 2 T cell receptor beta chains reported below all come from one sample, sequenced in a study of blood T cell repertoires in COVID-19. Method: immunoSEQ multiplex PCR; TCRdb's copy keeps in-frame clones and lacks some. This repertoire shows around 310,000 clones, around 91% found once; its top ten account for 0.8% to 1.3%. What was sequenced was peripheral blood. These receptors originate from a middle-aged woman with COVID-19, enrolled during active disease.

This clone was seen a single time. J is TRBJ1-5 and V is TRBV28; tentative D call: TRBD1 (6 bases). The ends were cut back, 3 bases at V and 6 bases at J, with 12 bases in the middle. Germline V gene sequence: CDR1 MDHEN, CDR2 SYDVKM. The length of the CDR3 is 14 residues. The CDR3 protein is CASSFRQVFQPQHF. The DNA for the CDR3 is TGTGCCAGCAGTTTCCGACAGGTTTTTCAGCCCCAGCATTTT.

The CDR3 loop reads CASSQVRGENSPLHF. CDR3 DNA: TGCGCCAGCAGCCAAGTGCGGGGGGAAAATTCACCCCTCCACTTT. This rearrangement joins TRBV4-1 to TRBJ1-6; maybe TRBD1 (5 bases). The germline CDR1 and CDR2 sequences are MGHRA and YSYEKL. This CDR3 is 15 amino acids long. Trimming pared 1 base from V and 7 bases from J, leaving 11 bases between.